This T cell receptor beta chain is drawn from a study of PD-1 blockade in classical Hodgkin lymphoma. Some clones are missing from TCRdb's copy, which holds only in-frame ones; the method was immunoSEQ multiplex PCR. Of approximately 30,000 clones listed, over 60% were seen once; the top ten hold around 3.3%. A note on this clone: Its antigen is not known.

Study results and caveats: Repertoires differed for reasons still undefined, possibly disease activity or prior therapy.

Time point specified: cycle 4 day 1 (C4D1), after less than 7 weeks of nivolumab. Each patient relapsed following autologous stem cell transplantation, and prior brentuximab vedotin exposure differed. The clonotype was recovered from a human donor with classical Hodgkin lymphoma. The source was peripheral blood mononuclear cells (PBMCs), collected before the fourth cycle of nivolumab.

CDR3 DNA: TGTGCCAGCAGCTTGAGGGACAGGAATGAGCAGTTCTTC. Its translation: CASSLRDRNEQFF. The rearrangement joins TRBV5-6 to TRBJ2-1; 8 bases fit TRBD1. The CDR3 is made up of 13 amino acids. V trimming: 1 base; J trimming: 7 bases; junction bases outside the gene matches: 1. Looked up from germline, CDR1 is SGHDT and CDR2 is YYEEEE.